Here is one TCR beta chain with its context. The sample comes from a study of control samples from healthy donors and cancer patients. The table came from immunoSEQ multiplex PCR; TCRdb's copy has only in-frame clones and leaves some out. The sample consists of more than 100,000 clones, nearly 90% of them appearing once. The CDR3 sequence is 15 residues long. CDR1 SGHTA and CDR2 FQGNSA come from the germline V gene. With 5 bases clipped from V and 4 bases from J, the junction kept 5 bases outside the gene matches. Material for sequencing was PBMCs. This sequence joins TRBV7-2 and TRBJ1-6; 7 nucleotides line up with TRBD1. The origin of this receptor is a man aged 45-65 years with head and neck cancer. The CDR3 sequence is CASSLPDRYNSPLHF. CDR3 DNA sequence: TGTGCCAGCAGCCTACCGGACAGGTATAATTCACCCCTCCACTTT.